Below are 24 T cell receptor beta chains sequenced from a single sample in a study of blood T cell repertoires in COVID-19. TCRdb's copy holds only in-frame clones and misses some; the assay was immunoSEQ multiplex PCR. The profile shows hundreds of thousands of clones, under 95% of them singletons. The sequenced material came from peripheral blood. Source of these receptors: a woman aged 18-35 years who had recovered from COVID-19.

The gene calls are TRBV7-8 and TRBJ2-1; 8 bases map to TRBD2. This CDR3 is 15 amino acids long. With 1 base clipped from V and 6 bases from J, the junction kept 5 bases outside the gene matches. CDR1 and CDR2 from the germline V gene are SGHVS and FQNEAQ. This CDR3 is CASSLGLAGRNEQFF. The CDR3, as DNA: TGTGCCAGCAGCTTAGGTCTAGCGGGTCGCAATGAGCAGTTCTTC. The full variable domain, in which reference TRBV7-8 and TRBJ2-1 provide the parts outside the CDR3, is GAGVSQSPRYKVAKRGQDVALRCDPISGHVSLFWYQQALGQGPEFLTYFQNEAQLDKSGLPSDRFFAERPEGSVSTLKIQRTQQEDSAVYLCASSLGLAGRNEQFFGPGTRLTVL.

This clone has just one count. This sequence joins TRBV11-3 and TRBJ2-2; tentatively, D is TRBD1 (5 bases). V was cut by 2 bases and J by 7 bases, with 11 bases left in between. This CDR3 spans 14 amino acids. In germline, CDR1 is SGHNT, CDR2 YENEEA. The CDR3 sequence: CASSLSGIGGELFF. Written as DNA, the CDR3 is TGTGCCAGCAGCTTATCAGGGATCGGCGGGGAGCTGTTTTTT.

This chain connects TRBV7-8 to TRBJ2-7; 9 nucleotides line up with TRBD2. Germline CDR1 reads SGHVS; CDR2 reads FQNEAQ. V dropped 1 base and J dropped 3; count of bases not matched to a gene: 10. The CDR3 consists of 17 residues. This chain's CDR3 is CASSLGHWREGLYEQYV. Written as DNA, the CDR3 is TGTGCCAGCAGCTTAGGACACTGGCGGGAGGGCCTCTACGAGCAGTACGTC.

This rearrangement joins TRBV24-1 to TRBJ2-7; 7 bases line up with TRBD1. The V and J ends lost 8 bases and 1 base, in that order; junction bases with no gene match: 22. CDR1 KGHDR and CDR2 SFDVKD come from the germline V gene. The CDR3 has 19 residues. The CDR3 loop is CATNTATQGPEGMSYEQYV. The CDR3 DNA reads TGTGCCACCAACACAGCTACACAGGGGCCCGAGGGTATGTCCTACGAGCAGTACGTC.

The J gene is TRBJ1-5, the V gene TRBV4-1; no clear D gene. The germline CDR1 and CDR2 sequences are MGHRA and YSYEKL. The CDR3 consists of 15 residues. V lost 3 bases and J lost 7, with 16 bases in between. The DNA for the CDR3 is TGCGCCAGCAGCCATAGTGCGCAAATCGGGCAGCCCCAGCATTTT. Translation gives CASSHSAQIGQPQHF.

CDR3 bases: TGTGCCAGCAAGACGGGAGAGAGGGCAGATACGCAGTATTTT. Translation: CASKTGERADTQYF. V usage is TRBV5-4 and J usage is TRBJ2-3, with D possibly matching TRBD2 (6 bases). This CDR3 contains 14 residues. Trimming cost V 6 bases and J 4 bases, with 15 bases left between them. Germline CDR1 reads SGHNT; CDR2 reads YYREEE (reference sequence).

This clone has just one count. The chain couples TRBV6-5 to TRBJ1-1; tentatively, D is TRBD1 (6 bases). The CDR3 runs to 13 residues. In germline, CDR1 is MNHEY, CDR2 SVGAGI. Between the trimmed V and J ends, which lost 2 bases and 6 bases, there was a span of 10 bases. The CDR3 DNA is TGTGCCAGCAGTTACCGCGGGGGGCCTGAAGCTTTCTTT. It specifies CASSYRGGPEAFF.

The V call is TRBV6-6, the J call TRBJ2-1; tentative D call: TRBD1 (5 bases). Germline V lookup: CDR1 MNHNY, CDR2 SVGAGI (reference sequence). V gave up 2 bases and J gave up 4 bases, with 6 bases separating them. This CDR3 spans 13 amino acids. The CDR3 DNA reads TGTGCCAGCAGTTACGCAGGGTACAATGAGCAGTTCTTC. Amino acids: CASSYAGYNEQFF.

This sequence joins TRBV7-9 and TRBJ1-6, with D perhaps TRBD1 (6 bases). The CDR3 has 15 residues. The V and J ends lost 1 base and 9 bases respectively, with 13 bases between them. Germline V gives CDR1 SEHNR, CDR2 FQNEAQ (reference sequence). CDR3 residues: CASSLEQGVFSPLHF. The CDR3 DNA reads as TGTGCCAGCAGCTTAGAACAGGGTGTTTTTTCACCCCTCCACTTT.

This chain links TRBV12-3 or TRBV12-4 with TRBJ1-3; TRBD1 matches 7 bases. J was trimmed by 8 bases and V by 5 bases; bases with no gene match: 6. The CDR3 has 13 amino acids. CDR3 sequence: CASSPDRAHTIYF. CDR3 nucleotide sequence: TGTGCCAGCAGTCCAGACAGGGCACACACCATATATTTT.

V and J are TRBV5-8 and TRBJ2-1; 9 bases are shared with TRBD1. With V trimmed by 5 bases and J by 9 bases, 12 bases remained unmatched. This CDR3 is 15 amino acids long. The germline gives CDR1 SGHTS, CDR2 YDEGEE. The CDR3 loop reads CASSRPGQGAGEQFF. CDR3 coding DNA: TGTGCCAGCAGTCGCCCGGGACAGGGCGCGGGTGAGCAGTTCTTC.

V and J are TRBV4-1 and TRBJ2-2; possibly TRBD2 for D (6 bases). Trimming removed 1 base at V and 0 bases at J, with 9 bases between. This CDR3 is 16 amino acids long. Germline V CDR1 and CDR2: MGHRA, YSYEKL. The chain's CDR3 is CASSQAVAANTGELFF. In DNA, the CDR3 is TGCGCCAGCAGCCAAGCAGTAGCGGCGAACACCGGGGAGCTGTTTTTT.

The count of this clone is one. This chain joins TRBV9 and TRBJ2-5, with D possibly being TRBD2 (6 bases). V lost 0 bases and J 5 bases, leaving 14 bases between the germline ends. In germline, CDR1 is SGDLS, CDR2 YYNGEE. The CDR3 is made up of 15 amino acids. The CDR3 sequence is CASSVVGGTLETQYF. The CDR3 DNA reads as TGTGCCAGCAGCGTAGTTGGAGGGACGCTTGAGACCCAGTACTTC. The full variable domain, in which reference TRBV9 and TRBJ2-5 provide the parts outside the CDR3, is DSGVTQTPKHLITATGQRVTLRCSPRSGDLSVYWYQQSLDQGLQFLIQYYNGEERAKGNILERFSAQQFPDLHSELNLSSLELGDSALYFCASSVVGGTLETQYFGPGTRLLVL.

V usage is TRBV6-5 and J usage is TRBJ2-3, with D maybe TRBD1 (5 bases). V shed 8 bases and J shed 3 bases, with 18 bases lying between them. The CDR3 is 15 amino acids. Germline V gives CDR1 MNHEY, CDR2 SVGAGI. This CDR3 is CASVLKGQGTDTQYF. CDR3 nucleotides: TGTGCCAGCGTCTTGAAAGGCCAGGGAACAGATACGCAGTATTTT.

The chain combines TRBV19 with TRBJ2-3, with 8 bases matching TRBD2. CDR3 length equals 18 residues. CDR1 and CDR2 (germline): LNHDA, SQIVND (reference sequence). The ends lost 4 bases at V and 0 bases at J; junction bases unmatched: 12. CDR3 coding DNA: TGTGCCAGTAGTAGTTTCTTTATTAGCGGGATGAGCACAGATACGCAGTATTTT. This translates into CASSSFFISGMSTDTQYF.

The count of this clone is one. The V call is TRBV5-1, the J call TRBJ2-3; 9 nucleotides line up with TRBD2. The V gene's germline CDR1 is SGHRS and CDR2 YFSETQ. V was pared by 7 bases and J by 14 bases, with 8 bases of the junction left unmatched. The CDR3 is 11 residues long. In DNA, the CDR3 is TGCGCCAGCTCCGGGGGGACTAGCACGTATTTT. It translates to CASSGGTSTYF.

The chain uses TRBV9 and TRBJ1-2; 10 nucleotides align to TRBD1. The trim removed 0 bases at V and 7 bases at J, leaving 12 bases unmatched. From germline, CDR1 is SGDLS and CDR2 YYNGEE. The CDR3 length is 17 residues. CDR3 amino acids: CASSVGGGLDRGPGYTF. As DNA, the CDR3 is TGTGCCAGCAGCGTAGGGGGCGGCCTCGACAGGGGGCCTGGCTACACCTTC.

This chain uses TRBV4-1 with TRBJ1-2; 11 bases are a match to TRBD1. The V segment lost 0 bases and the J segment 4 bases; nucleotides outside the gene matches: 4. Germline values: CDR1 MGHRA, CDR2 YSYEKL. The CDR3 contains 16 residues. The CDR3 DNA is TGCGCCAGCAGCCAAGATCCGGGACAGGGGGGCTATGGCTACACCTTC. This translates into CASSQDPGQGGYGYTF.

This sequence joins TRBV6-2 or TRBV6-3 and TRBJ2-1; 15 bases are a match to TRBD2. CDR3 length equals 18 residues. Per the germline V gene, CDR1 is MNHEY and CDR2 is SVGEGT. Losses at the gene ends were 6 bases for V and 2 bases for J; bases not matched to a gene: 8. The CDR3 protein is CASSQGTSGRLPYNEQFF. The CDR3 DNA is TGTGCCAGCAGCCAAGGGACTAGCGGGAGGCTCCCCTACAATGAGCAGTTCTTC.

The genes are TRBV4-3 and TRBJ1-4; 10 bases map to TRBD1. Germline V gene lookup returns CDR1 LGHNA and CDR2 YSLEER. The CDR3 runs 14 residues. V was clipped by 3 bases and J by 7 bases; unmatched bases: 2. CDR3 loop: CASSQTGGFEKLFF. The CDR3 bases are TGCGCCAGCAGCCAGACAGGGGGCTTTGAAAAACTGTTTTTT.

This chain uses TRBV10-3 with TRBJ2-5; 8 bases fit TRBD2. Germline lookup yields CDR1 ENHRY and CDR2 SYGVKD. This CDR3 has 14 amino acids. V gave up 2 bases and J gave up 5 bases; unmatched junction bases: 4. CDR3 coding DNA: TGTGCCATCAGTGAGAGAAGCGGGAGTGAGACCCAGTACTTC. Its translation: CAISERSGSETQYF.

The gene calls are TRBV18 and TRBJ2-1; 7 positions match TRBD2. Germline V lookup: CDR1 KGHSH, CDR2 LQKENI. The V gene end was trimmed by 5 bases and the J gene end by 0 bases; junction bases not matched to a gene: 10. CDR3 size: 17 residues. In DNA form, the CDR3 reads TGTGCCAGCTCAGGGCTAGCGGAAACAAGCTCCTACAATGAGCAGTTCTTC. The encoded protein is CASSGLAETSSYNEQFF. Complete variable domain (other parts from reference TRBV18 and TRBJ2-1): NAGVMQNPRHLVRRRGQEARLRCSPMKGHSHVYWYRQLPEEGLKFMVYLQKENIIDESGMPKERFSAEFPKEGPSILRIQQVVRGDSAAYFCASSGLAETSSYNEQFFGPGTRLTVL.

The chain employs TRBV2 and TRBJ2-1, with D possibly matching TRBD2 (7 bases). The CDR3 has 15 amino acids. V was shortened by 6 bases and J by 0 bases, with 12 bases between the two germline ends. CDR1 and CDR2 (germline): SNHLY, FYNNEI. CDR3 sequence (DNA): TGTGCCAGCAGGTCAGGGGAGGGCTCCTACAATGAGCAGTTCTTC. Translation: CASRSGEGSYNEQFF.

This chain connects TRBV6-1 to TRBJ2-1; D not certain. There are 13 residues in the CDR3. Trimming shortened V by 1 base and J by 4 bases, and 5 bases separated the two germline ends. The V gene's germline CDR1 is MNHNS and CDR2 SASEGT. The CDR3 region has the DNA TGTGCCAGCAGTGAAGACTGGTACAATGAGCAGTTCTTC. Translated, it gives CASSEDWYNEQFF.